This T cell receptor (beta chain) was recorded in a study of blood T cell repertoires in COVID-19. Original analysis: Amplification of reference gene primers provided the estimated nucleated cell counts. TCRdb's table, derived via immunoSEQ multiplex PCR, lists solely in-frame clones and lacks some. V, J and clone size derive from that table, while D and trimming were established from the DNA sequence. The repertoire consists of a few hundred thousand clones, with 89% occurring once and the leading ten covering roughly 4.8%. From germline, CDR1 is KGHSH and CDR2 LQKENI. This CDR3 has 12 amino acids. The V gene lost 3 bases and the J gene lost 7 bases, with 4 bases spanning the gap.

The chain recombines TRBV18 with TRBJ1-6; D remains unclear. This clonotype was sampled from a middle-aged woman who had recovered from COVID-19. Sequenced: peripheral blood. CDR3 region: CASSPRNSPLHF. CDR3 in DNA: TGTGCCAGCTCACCTCGGAATTCACCCCTCCACTTT.